This T cell receptor beta chain was found in a study of T cell responses to AZD1222 COVID-19 vaccine (dated by TCRdb to 2020 to 2023). Study-level background: Because spike-specific TCR depth and breadth did not differ between the two schedules, AZD1222 recipients who got a second dose at roughly 4 weeks were pooled with those who got a second dose at roughly 12 weeks. TCR sequencing was performed for 233 trial participants, of whom 200 to 220 were given two doses of AZD1222 and approximately 25 were given two doses of MenACWY control vaccine. Trial participants were enrolled into age subgroups of 18-55, 56-69 and 70-plus years, which contained around 150, 29 and 61 TCR-sequenced participants, respectively.

In its sample, this clone was seen a few times. The antigen it binds to is not known. No base quality information exists; no much larger clone differs at one position. What this sample's time point label stands for: baseline before first vaccination. The vaccinee samples were drawn from two UK trials, COV001 and COV002, one of which was a single-blind randomized controlled phase 2/3 trial testing AZD1222 (ChAdOx1 nCoV-19) in healthy adults. Trial participant PBMC samples were collected at day 0 and day 28 after the second dose for TCRbeta chain sequencing. The CDR3 regions of human TCRbeta chains were subjected to immunosequencing. In the paper's pipeline: Repertoire TCRs were checked for matches against a reference library of SARS-CoV-2-specific TCRs that had been generated using the MIRA antigen-specificity platform. Breadth was defined as the fraction of unique TCRs that were SARS-CoV-2-associated, and depth was defined as the fraction of total T cells that were SARS-CoV-2-associated. Using the MIRA data, each spike-specific TCR was assigned both to the spike region to which the TCR was reactive and to a CD4 or CD8 class. Log10-transformed breadth and depth values were compared by one-way ANOVA with Sidak's multiple comparisons tests. As stored in TCRdb, this immuneACCESS dataset retains in-frame rearrangements with V and J assigned. A fraction of the clones does not appear; measured against another copy, unresolved V genes explain less than half of the discrepancy, and the remainder lacks a known reason. V, J and clone size are taken as reported in that table, and D and trimming were inferred from the DNA itself. Here the sample has about 140,000 clones; 75% to 95% occur a single time. More than 3% of the sample comes from the top ten.

What the work shows at the level of the full study, not this receptor alone: Vaccine-associated CD4 TCRs spanned the whole spike protein, with dominant responses in regions 160-218 and 743-854. Because no day 14 peak-response samples were available, the repertoires could be characterized only after the peak T cell response. Nearly half of unique spike-specific TCRs reportedly recognized epitopes outside regions mutated in the B.1.351 and B.1.1.7 variants. Participants were mostly white British and included more females than males, and it was suggested by the authors that clonal diversity may have been underestimated. Conclusions about previously exposed vaccinees are limited because only 6 or 7 AZD1222 recipients were SARS-CoV-2 seropositive at baseline. After two AZD1222 doses, spike-specific TCR breadth and depth were significantly higher than at day 0 and than in MenACWY recipients. In the small 56-69-year group, the increase in depth fell short of significance, most likely because of low power.

For CDR1 and CDR2, the germline V gene (reference sequence) lists GTSNPN and SVGIG. Including the terminal cysteine and phenylalanine, the CDR3 comprises 15 residues. Just the 45-base CDR3 DNA is kept, in frame starting at base 1. V drops 0 bases and J drops 0 bases, leaving 9 bases in between. The receptor comes from an adult in good health. Sequenced material: peripheral blood, taken on day 0 of AZD1222 vaccination. The chain joins TRBV30 to TRBJ2-1, with the D call tentatively TRBD1 or TRBD2, each fitting 5 bases. The nucleotide sequence is TGTGCCTGGAGTGTTGGGACCAGCTCCTACAATGAGCAGTTCTTC. It encodes CAWSVGTSSYNEQFF.